A single sample gave rise to the 26 T cell receptor beta chains below, sequenced in a study of T cell clones after liver transplantation. Clones were sequenced by immunoSEQ multiplex PCR, and TCRdb holds only the in-frame ones, with some missing. The data hold about 76,000 clones, with roughly 85% observed a single time. This specimen was CD4+ T cells from blood, taken at the 22-month timepoint. These receptors were collected from a human patient who received a liver transplant. Some of these T cells may belong to the graft donor.

V and J are TRBV27 and TRBJ2-6, with 12 bases matching TRBD1. The germline CDR1 and CDR2 sequences are MNHEY and SMNVEV (reference sequence). J gave up 1 base and V 5 bases, and 3 bases lay outside the gene matches. The CDR3 covers 17 residues. This CDR3 reads CASSPGQGASGANVLTF. The CDR3 DNA follows: TGTGCCAGCAGTCCGGGACAGGGGGCGTCTGGGGCCAACGTCCTGACTTTC.

This clone appeared a few times. This chain joins TRBV30 and TRBJ2-3; D is uncertain. The germline gives CDR1 GTSNPN, CDR2 SVGIG (reference sequence). The CDR3 runs 11 residues. Deletions cut 3 bases from V and 5 bases from J, with 6 bases between. This chain's CDR3 is CAWSSEDTQYF. The CDR3 bases are TGTGCCTGGAGCAGCGAAGATACGCAGTATTTT.

This chain connects TRBV28 to TRBJ2-7; 9 bases align to TRBD1. Germline CDR1 is MDHEN and CDR2 is SYDVKM. CDR3 size: 11 residues. V trimming: 7 bases; J trimming: 11 bases; junction bases outside the gene matches: 6. The DNA of the CDR3 is TGTGCCAGCACTCAACAGGGGGCGAAGTACTTC. Its translation is CASTQQGAKYF.

The chain carries TRBV4-1 and TRBJ2-6; D uncertain. CDR3 length: 17 residues. V was shortened by 0 bases and J by 0 bases, with 9 bases between the two germline ends. From germline, CDR1 is MGHRA and CDR2 YSYEKL. The DNA of the CDR3 is TGCGCCAGCAGCCAAGAGGTAACCCACTCTGGGGCCAACGTCCTGACTTTC. Amino acids: CASSQEVTHSGANVLTF.

The rearrangement uses TRBV13 and TRBJ2-5; D not certain. The J call may be mistaken, given a closer DNA end match to TRBJ2-7. Per the germline V gene, CDR1 is PRHDT and CDR2 is FYEKMQ (reference sequence). The CDR3 extends over 12 amino acids. In nucleotides, the CDR3 is TGTGCCAGCAGCTTAGGGGGGTACGAGCAGTACTTC. The encoded protein is CASSLGGYEQYF.

The genes are TRBV19 and TRBJ2-7; D may correspond to TRBD1 or TRBD2 (5 bases each). Germline CDR1 LNHDA, CDR2 SQIVND (reference sequence). V was cut by 6 bases and J by 2 bases, with 14 bases left in between. The CDR3 length is 14 residues. The CDR3 nucleotides are TGTGCCAGTAGAGACTACAGGTTCCCCTACGAGCAGTACTTC. Protein: CASRDYRFPYEQYF.

The rearrangement joins TRBV9 to TRBJ1-3, with 9 bases that match TRBD1. CDR3 length: 15 residues. J was trimmed by 4 bases and V by 2 bases; bases with no gene match: 4. Germline V gene lookup returns CDR1 SGDLS and CDR2 YYNGEE. CDR3 amino acids: CASSVGTGTGNTIYF. The CDR3 bases are TGTGCCAGCAGCGTCGGGACAGGGACAGGAAACACCATATATTTT.

The chain combines TRBV27 with TRBJ2-7; D possibly corresponds to TRBD2 (7 bases). CDR1 and CDR2 (germline): MNHEY, SMNVEV (reference sequence). This CDR3 is 15 amino acids long. The V end lost 7 bases, the J end lost 2 bases, and 18 bases lay between the germline ends. CDR3 DNA sequence: TGTGCCAGCACGAAGGGGGGCGCGGGGGCCTACGAGCAGTACTTC. Translating gives CASTKGGAGAYEQYF.

The chain joins TRBV7-2 to TRBJ2-3; TRBD2 agrees at 7 bases. The J segment lost 6 bases and the V segment lost 1 base, leaving 13 bases of the junction unmatched. The CDR3 sequence is 17 residues long. Germline assignment: CDR1 SGHTA and CDR2 FQGNSA. Here the CDR3 DNA reads TGTGCCAGCAGCTTAGTATCCCAAGCGGGACGGGGGGATACGCAGTATTTT. This encodes CASSLVSQAGRGDTQYF.

The chain has TRBV19 and TRBJ1-5; TRBD1 matches at 7 bases. Trimming took 1 base from V and 0 from J; bases not matched to a gene: 3. This CDR3 is built from 16 residues. The germline CDR1 and CDR2 sequences are LNHDA and SQIVND (reference sequence). CDR3 sequence: CASSIAGQDSNQPQHF. The CDR3 bases are TGTGCCAGTAGTATAGCCGGACAGGATAGCAATCAGCCCCAGCATTTT.

The chain is built from TRBV6-6 and TRBJ2-5; no firm D call. Germline CDR1 reads MNHNY; CDR2 reads SVGAGI (reference sequence). The CDR3 contains 13 residues. Between the trimmed V and J ends, which lost 7 bases and 3 bases, there was a span of 12 bases. CDR3 nucleotides: TGTGCCAGCACCGACTCACCCAAAGAGACCCAGTACTTC. Protein product: CASTDSPKETQYF.

This clone was picked up many times. The chain is built from TRBV11-3 and TRBJ2-2; the D gene is possibly TRBD1 (6 bases). This CDR3 comprises 15 residues. Germline values: CDR1 SGHNT, CDR2 YENEEA. The germline V and J ends were trimmed by 5 bases and 6 bases, with 16 bases remaining between them. CDR3 region: CASSRKARGAGELFF. The CDR3 region has the DNA TGTGCCAGCAGCCGCAAAGCCAGGGGAGCCGGGGAGCTGTTTTTT. Full variable domain (outside the CDR3, taken from reference TRBV11-3 and TRBJ2-2): EAGVVQSPRYKIIEKKQPVAFWCNPISGHNTLYWYLQNLGQGPELLIRYENEEAVDDSQLPKDRFSAERLKGVDSTLKIQPAELGDSAVYLCASSRKARGAGELFFGEGSRLTVL.

This clone came up many times. The V gene is TRBV29-1, the J gene TRBJ2-7; the D gene could be TRBD1 or TRBD2 (6 bases each). V gave up 7 bases and J gave up 3 bases, with 19 bases separating them. The CDR3 consists of 14 residues. CDR1 is SQVTM, CDR2 ANQGSEA, per germline. CDR3 residues: CSATGRRGHYEQYF. CDR3 DNA: TGCAGCGCCACCGGACGGAGGGGACACTACGAGCAGTACTTC.

The table lists this clone with a count of one. The chain couples TRBV7-3 to TRBJ2-3; unclear D gene. The length of the CDR3 is 15 residues. Germline CDR1 reads SGHTA; CDR2 reads FQGTGA. V shed 4 bases and J shed 2 bases, with 13 bases lying between them. Written as DNA, the CDR3 is TGTGCCAGCAGCTCAGACTGGAGTAACACAGATACGCAGTATTTT. Encoded protein: CASSSDWSNTDTQYF.

CDR3 sequence: CASSPVGDRNTGELFF. The CDR3 DNA reads TGCGCCAGCAGCCCCGTGGGGGACAGGAACACCGGGGAGCTGTTTTTT. The chain carries TRBV5-1 and TRBJ2-2; 7 nucleotides align to TRBD1. Germline V lookup: CDR1 SGHRS, CDR2 YFSETQ. The ends lost 4 bases at V and 1 base at J; junction bases unmatched: 7. CDR3 length: 16 amino acids.

The CDR3 protein is CASSSPDRGNTEAFF. The CDR3 DNA is TGTGCCAGCAGTTCCCCGGACAGAGGAAACACTGAAGCTTTCTTT. This chain links TRBV6-6 with TRBJ1-1; possible D gene TRBD1, 6 bases. The CDR3 sequence is 15 residues long. Germline assignment: CDR1 MNHNY and CDR2 SVGAGI (reference sequence). Trimming took off 4 bases at V and 2 bases at J, with 14 bases between the two ends.

This clone came up once. The gene calls are TRBV7-2 and TRBJ2-5; TRBD2 matches at 8 bases. The germline CDR1 and CDR2 sequences are SGHTA and FQGNSA. J gave up 5 bases and V 5 bases, and 10 bases lay outside the gene matches. This CDR3 spans 15 amino acids. The CDR3 sequence is CASSRGGLRLETQYF. CDR3 sequence (DNA): TGTGCCAGCAGCCGCGGGGGGCTGCGGTTGGAGACCCAGTACTTC.

This clone has only a few counts. This chain links TRBV5-8 with TRBJ2-5; 8 bases are shared with TRBD2. Losses at the gene ends were 4 bases for V and 4 bases for J; bases not matched to a gene: 12. CDR3 size: 16 residues. The V gene's germline CDR1 is SGHTS and CDR2 YDEGEE. CDR3 residues: CASSPEGAGVGETQYF. CDR3 nucleotide sequence: TGTGCCAGCAGCCCCGAGGGAGCGGGAGTGGGAGAGACCCAGTACTTC.

The chain has TRBV5-1 and TRBJ1-4; D is possibly TRBD1 (6 bases). Trimming cost V 0 bases and J 5 bases, with 8 bases left between them. The CDR3 has 14 amino acids. The germline V gene has CDR1 SGHRS and CDR2 YFSETQ. The CDR3 DNA follows: TGCGCCAGCAGCTTGGATGGGACAAATGAAAAACTGTTTTTT. Residues: CASSLDGTNEKLFF.

The chain has TRBV6-1 and TRBJ2-4, with TRBD1 matching over 9 bases. Trimming removed 1 base from V and 9 bases from J; junction bases left unmatched: 10. Germline CDR1 and CDR2: MNHNS and SASEGT. The CDR3 consists of 16 residues. In DNA form, the CDR3 reads TGTGCCAGCAGTGAAGTCACCGGGACAGGGATAGGCATTCAGTACTTC. Residues: CASSEVTGTGIGIQYF.

The chain employs TRBV9 and TRBJ2-5; tentative D call: TRBD2 (7 bases). Looked up from germline, CDR1 is SGDLS and CDR2 is YYNGEE. The CDR3 contains 16 residues. V dropped 0 bases and J dropped 1 base, with 13 bases sitting between them. For the CDR3, the DNA is TGTGCCAGCAGCGTAGGAACGGGGGGCACCCAAGAGACCCAGTACTTC. It translates to CASSVGTGGTQETQYF.

This sequence joins TRBV9 and TRBJ2-7; 7 nucleotides agree with TRBD2. Unmatched junction bases numbered 4, after V lost 0 bases and J lost 1 base. Per germline, CDR1 SGDLS and CDR2 YYNGEE. CDR3 length: 15 residues. CDR3 loop: CASSVGPSGSYEQYF. CDR3 DNA sequence: TGTGCCAGCAGCGTAGGGCCTAGCGGATCCTACGAGCAGTACTTC. Full variable domain (outside the CDR3, taken from reference TRBV9 and TRBJ2-7): DSGVTQTPKHLITATGQRVTLRCSPRSGDLSVYWYQQSLDQGLQFLIQYYNGEERAKGNILERFSAQQFPDLHSELNLSSLELGDSALYFCASSVGPSGSYEQYFGPGTRLTVT.

The DNA for the CDR3 is TGTGCCAGCAGCTTGGAGATAGGGAATGAGCAGTTCTTC. It codes for CASSLEIGNEQFF. This chain uses TRBV5-4 with TRBJ2-1, with D unresolved. This CDR3 region has 13 residues. Trimming removed 0 bases at V and 7 bases at J, with 8 bases between. CDR1 and CDR2 (germline): SGHNT, YYREEE (reference sequence).

The chain uses TRBV2 and TRBJ2-2; TRBD1 is a possible D gene (7 bases). This CDR3 has 17 amino acids. V lost 4 bases and J 1 base, leaving 16 bases between the germline ends. Germline CDR1 reads SNHLY; CDR2 reads FYNNEI. The CDR3 spells CASSGRRGAENTGELFF. The CDR3, as DNA: TGTGCCAGCAGTGGCCGCAGGGGGGCCGAGAACACCGGGGAGCTGTTTTTT.

The chain employs TRBV27 and TRBJ2-1, with no clear D. The CDR3 covers 11 residues. CDR1 and CDR2 (germline): MNHEY, SMNVEV (reference sequence). Trimming stripped 6 bases from V and 4 bases from J, with 4 bases between. The CDR3 DNA is TGTGCCAGCAGGAAATACAATGAGCAGTTCTTC. Translated: CASRKYNEQFF.

This chain connects TRBV27 to TRBJ1-2; D not resolved. The CDR3 spans 16 residues. Germline V CDR1 and CDR2: MNHEY, SMNVEV (reference sequence). The V and J ends lost 2 bases and 2 bases respectively, with 15 bases between them. CDR3 coding DNA: TGTGCCAGCAGTTTAGGACCTGGACGGCAGAACTATGGCTACACCTTC. Encoded protein: CASSLGPGRQNYGYTF.